By share of the sample, the clone carrying this T cell receptor beta chain is medium-sized. This sample was taken from a study of HIV-infected patients and healthy controls. cDNA was made from around 0.45 ug RNA using alpha and beta constant primers. Using multiplexing indices, alpha and beta chain libraries were generated apart by chain-specific third strand synthesis. TCRdb re-analysed the 5' RACE reads in MiXCR, keeping a single row per CDR3 protein. The repertoire holds roughly 9,100 distinct CDR3 sequences, under 6.5% seen once, with roughly 8.2% in the top ten. V was clipped by 4 bases and J by 4 bases, with 11 bases between them. The CDR3 totals 14 residues. Germline V lookup: CDR1 SGHRS, CDR2 YFSETQ. The repertoire came from unfractionated whole blood and reflected all unsorted peripheral T cells.

V is TRBV5-1 and J is TRBJ1-4, with D hard to call. Sequenced material: blood. The clonotype originates from an adult in good health. CDR3 nucleotides: TGCGCCAGCAGCCGAGGAACTCGTAATGAAAAACTGTTTTTT. It codes for CASSRGTRNEKLFF. Variable domain in full (rest from reference TRBV5-1 and TRBJ1-4): KAGVTQTPRYLIKTRGQQVTLSCSPISGHRSVSWYQQTPGQGLQFLFEYFSETQRNKGNFPGRFSGRQFSNSRSEMNVSTLELGDSALYLCASSRGTRNEKLFFGSGTQLSVL.